The 15 T cell receptor beta chains given below trace back to one sample, sequenced in a study of T cells in Graves' hyperthyroidism and ophthalmopathy. TCR beta CDR3 sequences were amplified from RNA transcripts. An initial round of RT-PCR targeting the TCR CDR3 relied on the HTBI primer set. Via MiXCR, TCRdb re-called the multiplex PCR reads, giving one row per CDR3 protein. Here the sample spans 80,000 to 100,000 distinct CDR3 sequences, around 42% being singletons. The source material was peripheral blood or thyroid tissue (not recorded which). The source of these receptors is a woman in her 30s with Graves' hyperthyroidism.

This clonotype was found many times. This sequence joins TRBV10-2 and TRBJ1-2; D may be TRBD1 (6 bases). The CDR3 covers 14 residues. The germline CDR1 and CDR2 sequences are WSHSY and SAAADI. Trimming took off 7 bases at V and 4 bases at J, with 16 bases between the two ends. The CDR3 is CASTPGTGTYGYTF. The CDR3 nucleotides read TGCGCCAGCACCCCGGGAACAGGGACCTATGGCTACACCTTC.

This clonotype came up many times. The chain has TRBV20-1 and TRBJ2-7; 9 bases align to TRBD2. In germline, CDR1 is DFQATT, CDR2 SNEGSKA (reference sequence). The CDR3 length is 17 residues. J lost 0 bases, V lost 5 bases, and 14 bases had no gene match. The CDR3 nucleotides are TGCAGTGCTCTCTCTCTGACTAGCGGAGGGACCTCCTACGAGCAGTACTTC. Translating gives CSALSLTSGGTSYEQYF.

This clonotype was recorded at least ten times. The chain employs TRBV7-2 and TRBJ2-7; 7 nucleotides align to TRBD2. The V gene's germline CDR1 is SGHTA and CDR2 FQGNSA. The CDR3 consists of 15 residues. Trimming cost V 5 bases and J 3 bases; bases outside gene matches: 10. For the CDR3, the DNA is TGTGCCAGCAGCGACGTGCGGACTAGAAGCTACGAGCAGTACTTC. It is translated as CASSDVRTRSYEQYF.

The sample holds many counts of this clonotype. This chain joins TRBV24-1 and TRBJ1-2; 8 bases are shared with TRBD1. The germline CDR1 and CDR2 sequences are KGHDR and SFDVKD. Trimming at V came to 3 bases and at J to 7 bases, leaving 6 bases not matched to a gene. The CDR3 covers 14 residues. Written as DNA, the CDR3 is TGTGCCACCAGTGATGCGGACAGGGAGTTTGGCTACACCTTC. It yields the protein CATSDADREFGYTF.

The rearrangement uses TRBV7-3 and TRBJ2-5; TRBD1 matches at 10 bases. This CDR3 has 17 residues. Trimming cost V 5 bases and J 5 bases; bases outside gene matches: 14. Germline lookup yields CDR1 SGHTA and CDR2 FQGTGA. CDR3 region: CASSLRQGAGAGETQYF. CDR3 sequence (DNA): TGTGCCAGCAGCCTAAGACAGGGGGCGGGAGCGGGGGAGACCCAGTACTTC.

The chain joins TRBV20-1 to TRBJ2-7; 16 bases are shared with TRBD2. The length of the CDR3 is 14 residues. Trimming took 6 bases from V and 7 from J; bases not matched to a gene: 6. Germline V gene lookup returns CDR1 DFQATT and CDR2 SNEGSKA (reference sequence). CDR3 sequence: CSAPGLAGGPEQYF. The CDR3 nucleotides read TGCAGTGCGCCGGGACTAGCGGGAGGGCCAGAGCAGTACTTC.

The chain joins TRBV7-3 to TRBJ2-5; 12 nucleotides match TRBD1. The trim removed 5 bases at V and 5 bases at J, leaving 12 bases unmatched. Germline values: CDR1 SGHTA, CDR2 FQGTGA. This CDR3 region has 17 residues. The CDR3 sequence is CASSQRGTGGAWETQYF. CDR3 in DNA: TGTGCCAGCAGCCAAAGAGGGACAGGGGGCGCATGGGAGACCCAGTACTTC.

This clonotype was detected many times. J is TRBJ2-2 and V is TRBV10-3; D remains ambiguous. Germline V gives CDR1 ENHRY, CDR2 SYGVKD. This CDR3 comprises 15 residues. The V end lost 4 bases, the J end lost 0 bases, and 9 bases lay between the germline ends. The CDR3 DNA sequence: TGTGCCATCAGTGCGAGCCAGTCGAACACCGGGGAGCTGTTTTTT. It specifies CAISASQSNTGELFF.

As regards this clonotype: Since a much larger clone is just one base distant, this may be a read error. V is TRBV5-1 and J is TRBJ1-2, with unresolved D. Germline V CDR1 and CDR2: SGHRS, YFSETQ. This CDR3 has 16 residues. Deletions cut 0 bases from V and 6 bases from J, with 18 bases between. In DNA, the CDR3 is TGCGCCAGCAGCTTGGGCTCTTGGGCCAACTACCATGGCTACACCTTC. This gives the protein CASSLGSWANYHGYTF.

This clonotype appeared many times. The chain has TRBV7-9 and TRBJ1-5, with TRBD1 matching over 9 bases. J lost 4 bases, V lost 5 bases, and 3 bases had no gene match. The CDR3 spans 14 residues. Per the germline V gene, CDR1 is SEHNR and CDR2 is FQNEAQ (reference sequence). The CDR3 DNA sequence: TGTGCCAGCAGCCTGGGACAGGGAAATCAGCCCCAGCATTTT. Translated, it gives CASSLGQGNQPQHF.

This clonotype was recorded at least ten times. This chain links TRBV6-5 with TRBJ2-7; 10 bases are a match to TRBD2. With 6 bases clipped from V and 3 bases from J, the junction kept 8 bases outside the gene matches. This CDR3 has 15 amino acids. Germline assignment: CDR1 MNHEY and CDR2 SVGAGI. The CDR3 bases are TGTGCCAGCAGCTACCGGACTAGCGGAGTCTACGAGCAGTACTTC. Encoded protein: CASSYRTSGVYEQYF.

This clonotype was found many times. CDR3 protein: CAITGTGTGELFF. The CDR3 nucleotides read TGTGCCATCACGGGGACAGGGACCGGGGAGCTGTTTTTT. V usage is TRBV10-3 and J usage is TRBJ2-2; 9 bases match TRBD1. With V trimmed by 7 bases and J by 5 bases, 2 bases remained unmatched. The CDR3 covers 13 residues. Germline-derived CDR1 and CDR2 are ENHRY and SYGVKD.

This clonotype has ten or more counts. The gene calls are TRBV5-4 and TRBJ2-3; 9 bases agree with TRBD1. This CDR3 contains 13 residues. CDR1 and CDR2 (germline): SGHNT, YYREEE (reference sequence). V trimming: 10 bases; J trimming: 5 bases; junction bases outside the gene matches: 8. In nucleotides, the CDR3 is TGTGCCGGTGGGACAGGGTTTAAAGATACGCAGTATTTT. Translated: CAGGTGFKDTQYF.

This clonotype was seen repeatedly, ten times or more. This chain links TRBV6-5 with TRBJ2-3; TRBD1 or TRBD2 may be the D gene (5 bases each). Trimming shortened V by 7 bases and J by 6 bases, and 23 bases separated the two germline ends. Per germline, CDR1 MNHEY and CDR2 SVGAGI. The CDR3 totals 16 residues. The CDR3 loop is CASIGGREYRGDTQYF. CDR3 nucleotides: TGTGCCAGCATAGGCGGCAGGGAGTATCGAGGGGATACGCAGTATTTT.

V and J are TRBV7-9 and TRBJ2-5; 9 nucleotides align to TRBD2. Per germline, CDR1 SEHNR and CDR2 FQNEAQ (reference sequence). The V and J ends lost 5 bases and 1 base, in that order; junction bases with no gene match: 11. The CDR3 length is 17 residues. The CDR3 DNA reads TGTGCCAGCAGCCCGGTGGGGGCTAGCGGGACCCAAGAGACCCAGTACTTC. It encodes CASSPVGASGTQETQYF.